The clone carrying this T cell receptor (beta chain) showed up many times. Deletions cut 3 bases from V and 0 bases from J, with 12 bases between. This CDR3 has 16 amino acids. CDR1 is MDHEN, CDR2 SYDVKM, per germline. This entry belongs to a study of T cells in Graves' hyperthyroidism and ophthalmopathy. RNA transcripts provided the source from which TCR beta CDR3 regions were amplified. An initial round of RT-PCR targeting the TCR CDR3 relied on the HTBI primer set. TCRdb re-called the multiplex PCR reads through MiXCR, storing one row per CDR3 protein. The table records fewer than 250,000 distinct CDR3 sequences, approximately 23% of them present only once.

The material sequenced was blood. The source of this sequence is a woman in her forties with Graves' ophthalmopathy. The chain has TRBV28 and TRBJ1-3; D not resolved. CDR3 amino acids: CASSFSTASSGNTIYF. CDR3 sequence (DNA): TGTGCCAGCAGTTTCTCGACTGCAAGCTCTGGAAACACCATATATTTT. Full variable domain (rest looked up from reference TRBV28 and TRBJ1-3): DVKVTQSSRYLVKRTGEKVFLECVQDMDHENMFWYRQDPGLGLRLIYFSYDVKMKEKGDIPEGYSVSREKKERFSLILESASTNQTSMYLCASSFSTASSGNTIYFGEGSWLTVV.